This is a list of T cell receptor beta chains from one sample in a study of response to subunit inactivated influenza vaccine. Each CDR3 protein is one row after TCRdb ran MiXCR on the RT-PCR reads. The table records a few hundred thousand distinct CDR3 sequences, roughly 9.7% of them present only once. The sequences come from PBMCs from blood, collected more than 35 days after vaccination. These receptors all stem from a man between 45 and 60 years old who received an inactivated influenza vaccine. Each CDR3 is given without its conserved first and last residue. The size of a clone is reported for some rows only, either as once, few or many, or as a class for expanded clones.

j_gene,v_gene,abundance,CDR3aa
TRBJ2-2,TRBV4-3,few,ASSHAPGGHTGELF
TRBJ2-5,TRBV14,NA,ASSLPGGAGTQY
TRBJ2-3,TRBV29-1,few,SVVPRLRRERDTDTQY
TRBJ1-1,TRBV28,NA,ASSLRGRPNTEAF
TRBJ2-3,TRBV20-1,few,SARLDTDTQY
TRBJ2-7,TRBV4-2,many,ASSQDPTGEYEQY
TRBJ2-1,TRBV12-3/TRBV12-4,few,ASTRGVDEQF
TRBJ2-7,TRBV7-2,few,ASSLGPPGMRDYEQY
TRBJ1-5,TRBV20-1,many,SAIPRNQPQH
TRBJ1-4,TRBV29-1,few,SVAATNEKLF
TRBJ2-2,TRBV4-2,few,ASSQSTGITGELF
TRBJ1-2,TRBV7-8,few,ASSPDPQGNRGYT
TRBJ2-7,TRBV20-1,many,SASGGVRRDRETYEQY
TRBJ2-5,TRBV4-3,few,ASSPRTGWQETQY
TRBJ2-1,TRBV7-2,few,ASSFRATNNEQF
TRBJ2-7,TRBV3-1,few,ASSQVRPYSYEQY
TRBJ2-1,TRBV6-1,NA,ASSAFRVNPYNEQF
TRBJ1-1,TRBV5-1,NA,ASNPWVSDTEAF
TRBJ1-6,TRBV4-3,few,ASSQGQAYSPLH
TRBJ2-3,TRBV9,many,ASNREGRDTDTQY
TRBJ1-1,TRBV10-3,many,AISDGVGKSTEAF
TRBJ2-1,TRBV5-1,many,ASSLVSGGDEQF
TRBJ2-1,TRBV20-1,NA,SARDLTSGDYNEQF
TRBJ2-7,TRBV5-1,many,ASSVQGGSYEQY
TRBJ2-7,TRBV2,few,ASSEYEQY
TRBJ2-5,TRBV6-5,NA,ASSYPPGETQY
TRBJ2-1,TRBV5-1,many,ASSTGQGFSNEQF
TRBJ1-5,TRBV10-3,few,AISEDRGRVEPQH